These 11 T cell receptor beta chains share one sample of origin, sequenced in a study of sequential checkpoint blockade in melanoma. TCRdb's table, derived via immunoSEQ multiplex PCR, lists solely in-frame clones and lacks some. Among 10,000 to 11,000 clones listed, roughly 75% were seen once. Treatment here: randomized to nivolumab then ipilimumab (arm A) or the reverse (arm B). The sequences come from CD8+ T cells sorted from blood (inferred from file names), collected from a patient given nivolumab and ipilimumab in sequence. These receptors were taken from a human donor with melanoma.

The chain couples TRBV5-4 to TRBJ2-3; 10 nucleotides match TRBD2. Germline values: CDR1 SGHNT, CDR2 YYREEE (reference sequence). The V gene end was trimmed by 4 bases and the J gene end by 3 bases; junction bases not matched to a gene: 8. This CDR3 contains 16 residues. The CDR3 bases are TGTGCCAGCAGCCCCAGAGCGGGAGGGATTACAGATACGCAGTATTTT. Protein: CASSPRAGGITDTQYF.

CDR3 region: CASSFGQGDTEAFF. CDR3 coding DNA: TGTGCCAGCAGTTTCGGACAGGGGGACACTGAAGCTTTCTTT. The rearrangement links TRBV6-5 to TRBJ1-1; the match to TRBD1 covers 10 bases. The CDR3 loop spans 14 amino acids. Germline lookup yields CDR1 MNHEY and CDR2 SVGAGI. V gave up 4 bases and J gave up 3 bases; unmatched junction bases: 2.

The CDR3 here is CASRIGGHGNYEQYF. DNA of the CDR3: TGTGCCAGCAGAATCGGGGGGCATGGGAACTACGAGCAGTACTTC. This rearrangement joins TRBV27 to TRBJ2-7, with D perhaps TRBD2 (7 bases). Trimming removed 6 bases from V and 3 bases from J, with 18 bases in between. Germline lookup yields CDR1 MNHEY and CDR2 SMNVEV (reference sequence). The CDR3 spans 15 residues.

The rearrangement joins TRBV7-9 to TRBJ2-1, with 9 bases lining up with TRBD1. Germline assignment: CDR1 SEHNR and CDR2 FQNEAQ (reference sequence). V dropped 2 bases and J dropped 7; count of bases not matched to a gene: 6. The CDR3 is made up of 15 amino acids. The CDR3 sequence is CASSLPGTGINEQFF. The CDR3 bases are TGTGCCAGCAGCTTACCCGGGACAGGGATAAATGAGCAGTTCTTC.

This clone appeared a single time. This sequence joins TRBV29-1 and TRBJ1-4; 7 bases line up with TRBD1. The V segment lost 4 bases and the J segment 4 bases; nucleotides outside the gene matches: 3. The CDR3 is made up of 13 amino acids. Germline CDR1 reads SQVTM; CDR2 reads ANQGSEA. The CDR3 reads CSVGGQSNEKLFF. As DNA, the CDR3 is TGCAGCGTTGGGGGACAGAGTAATGAAAAACTGTTTTTT.

The chain joins TRBV6-5 to TRBJ1-1; D is undetermined. Per germline, CDR1 MNHEY and CDR2 SVGAGI. The V end lost 6 bases, the J end lost 5 bases, and 16 bases lay between the germline ends. The CDR3 length is 14 residues. DNA for the CDR3: TGTGCCAGCAGACGCGACCCTGGAGGGACTGAAGCTTTCTTT. Translation: CASRRDPGGTEAFF.

This clone is medium-sized in the sample. The chain joins TRBV30 to TRBJ1-1; D uncertain. Germline-derived CDR1 and CDR2 are GTSNPN and SVGIG (reference sequence). V was trimmed by 2 bases and J by 6 bases, leaving 10 bases between them. The CDR3 covers 12 residues. The CDR3 loop reads CAWSFSVAEAFF. CDR3 DNA: TGTGCCTGGAGTTTCAGCGTCGCTGAAGCTTTCTTT. Combining the CDR3 with reference TRBV30 and TRBJ1-1 gives the whole variable domain SQTIHQWPATLVQPVGSPLSLECTVEGTSNPNLYWYRQAAGRGLQLLFYSVGIGQISSEVPQNLSASRPQDRQFILSSKKLLLSDSGFYLCAWSFSVAEAFFGQGTRLTVV.

This sequence joins TRBV6-5 and TRBJ2-6; D is undetermined. The CDR3 totals 15 residues. Trimming left V 6 bases short and J 1 base short, with 10 bases between. The V gene's germline CDR1 is MNHEY and CDR2 SVGAGI. The CDR3 loop is CASSPGSSGANVLTF. CDR3 bases: TGTGCCAGCAGCCCGGGTTCGTCTGGGGCCAACGTCCTGACTTTC.

This clone was observed a handful of times. V usage is TRBV6-6 and J usage is TRBJ2-7; possibly TRBD1 for D (6 bases). Per germline, CDR1 MNHNY and CDR2 SVGAGI (reference sequence). The V end lost 0 bases, the J end lost 3 bases, and 15 bases lay between the germline ends. The CDR3 contains 16 residues. The CDR3 region is CASSYSPDRLDYEQYF. DNA for the CDR3: TGTGCCAGCAGTTACTCTCCCGACAGGCTTGACTACGAGCAGTACTTC.

The CDR3 DNA sequence: TGTGCCAGTAGCCCTTTTTTGTCCTACGAGCAGTACTTC. Protein product: CASSPFLSYEQYF. The rearrangement uses TRBV19 and TRBJ2-7; D uncertain. This CDR3 has 13 residues. V was clipped by 6 bases and J by 1 base, with 10 bases between them. Germline V lookup: CDR1 LNHDA, CDR2 SQIVND (reference sequence).

On this clone: This likely comes from a read error, as the CDR3 has no conserved phenylalanine or tryptophan at its end. The J gene is TRBJ2-7, the V gene TRBV4-1; 14 bases are shared with TRBD2. This CDR3 has 17 amino acids. V was clipped by 2 bases and J by 0 bases; unmatched bases: 3. Germline CDR1 and CDR2: MGHRA and YSYEKL. CDR3 residues: CASSQRLAGGSSYEQYL. DNA of the CDR3: TGCGCCAGCAGCCAACGACTAGCGGGAGGGAGCTCCTACGAGCAGTACCTC.